The 14 T cell receptor beta chains below were found in one sample sequenced in a study of CD8 T cells in Susac syndrome. After extraction with the RNeasy kit, about 0.45 to 1 ug of the RNA was reverse transcribed using random hexamers. TCRdb itself ran the immunoSEQ multiplex PCR reads through MiXCR, one entry per CDR3 protein. The sample yields some 99,000 distinct CDR3 sequences, less than 97% seen once. The sequenced material came from CD4+ T cells from PBMCs. These receptors all come from a human donor in good health.

The chain uses TRBV30 and TRBJ1-3; D may be TRBD1 (5 bases). Germline V CDR1 and CDR2: GTSNPN, SVGIG (reference sequence). The CDR3 is 12 amino acids. Trimming took 7 bases from V and 4 from J, leaving 11 bases between them. The CDR3 protein is CASKKGGNTIYF. CDR3 bases: TGTGCCTCTAAGAAGGGGGGAAACACCATATATTTT.

V usage is TRBV3-1 and J usage is TRBJ2-7; D is possibly TRBD2 (8 bases). CDR1 is LGHDT, CDR2 YNNKEL, per germline (reference sequence). The CDR3 has 17 residues. V lost 4 bases and J 1 base, leaving 20 bases between the germline ends. DNA for the CDR3: TGTGCCAGCAGCCCAACTAGCGGTCCAGGGGGGTCCTACGAGCAGTACTTC. Encoded protein: CASSPTSGPGGSYEQYF.

The chain is built from TRBV29-1 and TRBJ2-3, with D unresolved. The V end lost 5 bases, the J end lost 3 bases, and 0 bases lay between the germline ends. The CDR3 is 9 residues long. Germline assignment: CDR1 SQVTM and CDR2 ANQGSEA. The CDR3 sequence is CSVTDTQYF. The CDR3 DNA reads as TGCAGCGTTACAGATACGCAGTATTTT.

CDR3 region: CASSEDPREALHF. The DNA of the CDR3 is TGTGCCAGCAGTGAGGATCCGCGCGAGGCCCTCCACTTT. The chain has TRBV2 and TRBJ1-6; D unresolved. Germline V gene data show CDR1 as SNHLY and CDR2 as FYNNEI. The CDR3 consists of 13 residues. V lost 3 bases, J lost 14 bases, and 14 bases lay in between.

The V gene is TRBV4-3, the J gene TRBJ2-5, with TRBD1 as a possible D gene (6 bases). Germline lookup yields CDR1 LGHNA and CDR2 YSLEER. Trimming removed 4 bases at V and 9 bases at J, with 15 bases between. The CDR3 has 13 residues. The CDR3 region has the DNA TGCGCCAGCAGCCCTCTGGGGGCCGGGGCCCAGTACTTC. As protein: CASSPLGAGAQYF.

About this clonotype itself: The junction shows a germline mismatch at one end, possibly a read error. The CDR3 spells CASSLAGGTYEQYF. The CDR3 DNA sequence: TGTGCCAGCAGTTTAGCGGGAGGTACCTACGAGCAGTACTTC. This chain joins TRBV5-1 and TRBJ2-7; 10 bases fit TRBD2. CDR3 size: 14 residues. Germline CDR1 is SGHRS and CDR2 is YFSETQ.

The rearrangement joins TRBV7-9 to TRBJ1-3; no definite D call. CDR3 size: 12 residues. Trimming took 5 bases from V and 3 from J, leaving 5 bases between them. Germline V gene data show CDR1 as SEHNR and CDR2 as FQNEAQ (reference sequence). CDR3 coding DNA: TGTGCCAGCAGCCCCGGTGGAAACACCATATATTTT. Amino acids: CASSPGGNTIYF.

The chain uses TRBV20-1 and TRBJ2-7; 10 positions agree with TRBD2. V lost 0 bases and J lost 1; bases outside the gene matches: 15. This CDR3 has 19 amino acids. The germline gives CDR1 DFQATT, CDR2 SNEGSKA (reference sequence). In DNA form, the CDR3 reads TGCAGTGCTAGAGATAGGAACAGAATCAAACTAGCGGGATCCTACGAGCAGTACTTC. Translation gives CSARDRNRIKLAGSYEQYF.

The CDR3 is CATSRDGDNQPQHF. The CDR3 nucleotides read TGTGCCACCAGCAGAGATGGGGACAATCAGCCCCAGCATTTT. This chain joins TRBV15 and TRBJ1-5; D not certain. V shed 0 bases and J shed 3 bases, with 6 bases lying between them. The CDR3 extends over 14 amino acids. Looked up from germline, CDR1 is LNHNV and CDR2 is YYDKDF (reference sequence).

The chain employs TRBV9 and TRBJ2-6; D is ambiguous. The CDR3 sequence is 14 residues long. Germline V CDR1 and CDR2: SGDLS, YYNGEE. The V end was cut by 5 bases, the J end by 1 base, with 7 bases between. The CDR3 spells CASSRRSGANVLTF. The DNA for the CDR3 is TGTGCCAGCAGTCGGCGGTCTGGGGCCAACGTCCTGACTTTC.

The J gene is TRBJ1-4, the V gene TRBV7-2; D gene uncertain. Germline CDR1 is SGHTA and CDR2 is FQGNSA. Between the trimmed V and J ends, which lost 3 bases and 6 bases, there was a span of 8 bases. There are 13 residues in the CDR3. CDR3 loop: CASSFPPHEKLFF. Written as DNA, the CDR3 is TGTGCCAGCAGCTTCCCACCCCATGAAAAACTGTTTTTT.

V usage is TRBV2 and J usage is TRBJ1-2, with D uncertain. CDR1 is SNHLY, CDR2 FYNNEI, per germline. CDR3 length equals 10 residues. The V and J ends lost 1 base and 8 bases respectively, with 2 bases between them. CDR3 nucleotides: TGTGCCAGCAGTGAAGGCGGCTACACCTTC. This gives the protein CASSEGGYTF.

This sequence joins TRBV4-2 and TRBJ1-6; tentative D call: TRBD1 (5 bases). Looked up from germline, CDR1 is LGHNA and CDR2 is YNFKEQ. The CDR3 runs to 15 residues. V was clipped by 0 bases and J by 8 bases, with 11 bases between them. CDR3 sequence: CASSQDPQGDSPLHF. The CDR3 DNA sequence: TGTGCCAGCAGCCAAGATCCCCAGGGTGATTCACCCCTCCACTTT.

The chain links TRBV6-5 to TRBJ1-1; D gene unclear. The CDR3 runs to 13 residues. Germline V gives CDR1 MNHEY, CDR2 SVGAGI. With 7 bases removed from V and 6 bases from J, the gap between germline ends came to 15 bases. CDR3 nucleotides: TGTGCCAGCACAAGGACGGGCGGCGCTGAAGCTTTCTTT. It codes for CASTRTGGAEAFF.